The next 6 T cell receptor beta chains were all read from a single sample in a study of cytomegalovirus exposure and HLA in healthy donors (dated by TCRdb to between 2016 and 2019). The library was built by means of the immunoSEQ multiplex PCR assay. The multiplex PCR relied on a mix of 60 forward primers for TCR Vbeta segments and 13 reverse primers for TCR Jbeta segments. The immuneACCESS repertoire file appears here via TCRdb, limited to in-frame rearrangements. These files lack a portion of the clones; in checked studies, under half of the deficit traces to unresolved V genes, and the cause of the others is not known. The sample table lists about 140,000 clones, approximately 83% of them with a count of one. Together, the top ten hold around 3.1% of the sample. The sequenced material came from PBMCs. The receptors stem from a male donor in good health and CMV-seronegative.

This clone was found a few times. V is TRBV19 and J is TRBJ2-7; tentatively, D is TRBD2 (6 bases). Trimming removed 0 bases from V and 3 bases from J, with 12 bases in between. The CDR3 is made up of 15 amino acids. Germline V gene lookup returns CDR1 LNHDA and CDR2 SQIVND (reference sequence). The CDR3 protein is CASSIEDGGSYEQYF. CDR3 in DNA: TGTGCCAGTAGTATAGAAGACGGGGGAAGCTACGAGCAGTACTTC.

V is TRBV2 and J is TRBJ1-4; TRBD1 is a possible D gene (6 bases). Per the germline V gene, CDR1 is SNHLY and CDR2 is FYNNEI. CDR3 size: 14 residues. Trimming removed 4 bases from V and 0 bases from J, with 6 bases in between. The CDR3 protein is CASSGDTTNEKLFF. The CDR3 nucleotides read TGTGCCAGCAGTGGGGACACAACTAATGAAAAACTGTTTTTT.

The rearrangement links TRBV19 to TRBJ1-1; the match to TRBD1 covers 10 bases. CDR1 LNHDA and CDR2 SQIVND come from the germline V gene (reference sequence). This CDR3 spans 14 amino acids. The trim removed 6 bases at V and 1 base at J, leaving 2 bases unmatched. The DNA for the CDR3 is TGTGCCAGTAGAGGACAGGGGGGGAACACTGAAGCTTTCTTT. Amino acids: CASRGQGGNTEAFF.

The rearrangement links TRBV27 to TRBJ2-3, with 13 positions matching TRBD2. J gave up 8 bases and V 6 bases, and 14 bases lay outside the gene matches. Germline loops: CDR1 MNHEY, CDR2 SMNVEV (reference sequence). CDR3 length: 17 residues. The CDR3 is CASRGWGLAGSMGTQYF. The CDR3 DNA sequence: TGTGCCAGCAGGGGATGGGGACTAGCGGGGTCAATGGGTACGCAGTATTTT.

This chain connects TRBV4-2 to TRBJ1-5; D remains ambiguous. CDR3 length equals 13 residues. Germline V gives CDR1 LGHNA, CDR2 YNFKEQ. The ends were cut back, 1 base at V and 4 bases at J, with 5 bases in the middle. This chain's CDR3 is CASSQGENQPQHF. DNA for the CDR3: TGTGCCAGCAGCCAAGGAGAAAATCAGCCCCAGCATTTT.

The chain links TRBV5-6 to TRBJ1-2; D gene unclear. CDR1 is SGHDT and CDR2 is YYEEEE in the germline V gene. The CDR3 has 16 amino acids. Deletions cut 2 bases from V and 4 bases from J, with 18 bases between. The CDR3 nucleotides are TGTGCCAGCAGCTTTACGACGGGAGTGGCCCGCTATGGCTACACCTTC. This gives the protein CASSFTTGVARYGYTF.